Shown below are 16 T cell receptor beta chains from a single sample sequenced in a study of identical twins. TCRdb used MiXCR to reprocess the 5' RACE reads, holding one entry per CDR3 protein. The table records around 1.7 million distinct CDR3 sequences, roughly 35% of them present only once. Sequenced material: cord blood. These receptor sequences come from a newborn girl in good health.

This sequence joins TRBV27 and TRBJ1-3, with a possible D match to TRBD1 (5 bases). The CDR3 runs 14 residues. Germline V CDR1 and CDR2: MNHEY, SMNVEV (reference sequence). Trimming left V 4 bases short and J 2 bases short, with 9 bases between. The CDR3 spells CASSSRDPGNTIYF. DNA for the CDR3: TGTGCCAGCAGTTCCAGGGACCCTGGAAACACCATATATTTT.

J is TRBJ2-1 and V is TRBV5-1, with 9 nucleotides matching TRBD1. CDR1 and CDR2 (germline): SGHRS, YFSETQ. Losses at the gene ends were 3 bases for V and 3 bases for J; bases not matched to a gene: 7. The CDR3 extends over 16 amino acids. CDR3: CASSWNPDRGYNEQFF. The CDR3 DNA follows: TGCGCCAGCAGCTGGAACCCGGACAGGGGCTACAATGAGCAGTTCTTC.

A few counts support this clonotype. The chain joins TRBV4-2 to TRBJ2-1; TRBD1 matches 7 bases. From germline, CDR1 is LGHNA and CDR2 YNFKEQ. J lost 5 bases, V lost 1 base, and 5 bases had no gene match. The CDR3 consists of 15 residues. Written as DNA, the CDR3 is TGTGCCAGCAGCCAAGGAGGGGGCTCAAACAATGAGCAGTTCTTC. It codes for CASSQGGGSNNEQFF.

There are a few counts of this clonotype. The chain has TRBV5-5 and TRBJ2-1, with D perhaps TRBD2 (5 bases). V was clipped by 7 bases and J by 0 bases, with 11 bases between them. The CDR3 has 14 amino acids. Germline assignment: CDR1 SGHKS and CDR2 YYEKEE (reference sequence). DNA of the CDR3: TGTGCCAGCCGGCACGAGGGCTCCTACAATGAGCAGTTCTTC. The encoded protein is CASRHEGSYNEQFF.

This clonotype was counted between two and nine times. The chain carries TRBV4-2 and TRBJ1-2; no definite D call. Trimming cost V 1 base and J 4 bases, with 25 bases left between them. The CDR3 is 19 residues long. The germline V gene has CDR1 LGHNA and CDR2 YNFKEQ. For the CDR3, the DNA is TGTGCCAGCAGCCAAGTATGGACGACCCAGTATCTTTCGGGCTATGGCTACACCTTC. Protein: CASSQVWTTQYLSGYGYTF.

This clonotype was seen a few times. DNA of the CDR3: TGTGCCAGCAGTTCCCCCGGGACAGGGGGCACTGAAGCTTTCTTT. Its protein is CASSSPGTGGTEAFF. The chain recombines TRBV28 with TRBJ1-1, with 11 bases that match TRBD1. This CDR3 is built from 15 residues. The ends lost 4 bases at V and 4 bases at J; junction bases unmatched: 5. From germline, CDR1 is MDHEN and CDR2 SYDVKM.

This clonotype has ten or more counts. The rearrangement links TRBV5-1 to TRBJ2-7; D is possibly TRBD1 (6 bases). Between the trimmed V and J ends, which lost 1 base and 4 bases, there was a span of 6 bases. The V gene's germline CDR1 is SGHRS and CDR2 YFSETQ. The CDR3 is made up of 12 amino acids. DNA for the CDR3: TGCGCCAGCAGCTTGACAGGGTACGAGCAGTACTTC. Its translation: CASSLTGYEQYF. The full variable domain, completed using reference TRBV5-1 and TRBJ2-7, is KAGVTQTPRYLIKTRGQQVTLSCSPISGHRSVSWYQQTPGQGLQFLFEYFSETQRNKGNFPGRFSGRQFSNSRSEMNVSTLELGDSALYLCASSLTGYEQYFGPGTRLTVT.

Ten or more counts support this clonotype. This rearrangement joins TRBV10-3 to TRBJ2-4; 7 bases match TRBD1. This CDR3 contains 13 residues. Losses at the gene ends were 4 bases for V and 13 bases for J; bases not matched to a gene: 10. In germline, CDR1 is ENHRY, CDR2 SYGVKD. CDR3 residues: CAISGQGVIRQYF. CDR3 DNA: TGTGCCATCAGTGGACAGGGTGTCATTCGGCAGTACTTC.

The chain recombines TRBV11-1 with TRBJ2-1, with D perhaps matching TRBD2 (6 bases). The CDR3 totals 14 residues. V lost 2 bases and J 6 bases, leaving 11 bases between the germline ends. Germline values: CDR1 SGHAT, CDR2 FQDESV (reference sequence). CDR3 nucleotide sequence: TGTGCCAGCAGCTTATCGGGGGAGCTCAATGAGCAGTTCTTC. It translates to CASSLSGELNEQFF.

This clonotype occurred a few times. The V and J genes are TRBV15 and TRBJ2-1; 11 bases line up with TRBD2. Germline V CDR1 and CDR2: LNHNV, YYDKDF (reference sequence). J was trimmed by 8 bases and V by 0 bases; bases with no gene match: 6. The CDR3 spans 16 residues. CDR3 sequence reads: CATSRDRPLAGDEQFF. The CDR3, as DNA: TGTGCCACCAGCAGAGATCGACCACTAGCGGGGGATGAGCAGTTCTTC.

This clonotype has a handful of counts. The V call is TRBV9, the J call TRBJ2-7, with 8 nucleotides matching TRBD1. V lost 0 bases and J lost 4; bases outside the gene matches: 6. The CDR3 length is 15 residues. Germline V gene lookup returns CDR1 SGDLS and CDR2 YYNGEE. CDR3 loop: CASSVGAGGKYEQYF. DNA for the CDR3: TGTGCCAGCAGCGTAGGGGCAGGGGGCAAATACGAGCAGTACTTC. Together with reference TRBV9 and TRBJ2-7, the CDR3 gives the full variable domain: DSGVTQTPKHLITATGQRVTLRCSPRSGDLSVYWYQQSLDQGLQFLIQYYNGEERAKGNILERFSAQQFPDLHSELNLSSLELGDSALYFCASSVGAGGKYEQYFGPGTRLTVT.

The rearrangement uses TRBV20-1 and TRBJ1-2; D is unclear. Between the trimmed V and J ends, which lost 4 bases and 0 bases, there was a span of 9 bases. Germline lookup yields CDR1 DFQATT and CDR2 SNEGSKA (reference sequence). The CDR3 consists of 13 residues. DNA of the CDR3: TGCAGTGCTACCGACGGGACTAACTATGGCTACACCTTC. Encoded protein: CSATDGTNYGYTF.

This clonotype was counted between two and nine times. This rearrangement joins TRBV5-6 to TRBJ2-6, with unresolved D. This CDR3 has 13 amino acids. CDR1 is SGHDT, CDR2 YYEEEE, per germline. Between the trimmed V and J ends, which lost 4 bases and 4 bases, there was a span of 6 bases. CDR3 DNA: TGTGCCAGCAGCCCTCGAGGGGCCAACGTCCTGACTTTC. Its translation is CASSPRGANVLTF.

This clonotype was observed at least ten times. This chain joins TRBV27 and TRBJ2-7; D is perhaps TRBD1 or TRBD2 (6 bases each). The V gene's germline CDR1 is MNHEY and CDR2 SMNVEV (reference sequence). The V end lost 5 bases, the J end lost 1 base, and 12 bases lay between the germline ends. There are 14 residues in the CDR3. CDR3 sequence (DNA): TGTGCCAGCAGTAAAAGGGGGGTTTCCTACGAGCAGTACTTC. Protein sequence: CASSKRGVSYEQYF.

This clonotype was found a few times. This sequence joins TRBV10-3 and TRBJ1-3; D is possibly TRBD1 (6 bases). Trimming took off 10 bases at V and 0 bases at J, with 16 bases between the two ends. Germline V gives CDR1 ENHRY, CDR2 SYGVKD. This CDR3 has 15 amino acids. For the CDR3, the DNA is TGTGCCACCGCAGGGGAAGGCCACTCTGGAAACACCATATATTTT. Translation gives CATAGEGHSGNTIYF.

The J gene is TRBJ2-3, the V gene TRBV28; 8 nucleotides agree with TRBD1. V was clipped by 6 bases and J by 2 bases; unmatched bases: 19. The CDR3 spans 19 residues. CDR1 is MDHEN and CDR2 is SYDVKM in the germline V gene. CDR3 sequence: CASSHGGVRQGRTTDTQYF. The CDR3, as DNA: TGTGCCAGCAGCCATGGTGGTGTGAGACAGGGGCGTACCACAGATACGCAGTATTTT.